The next 32 T cell receptor beta chains were all read from a single sample in a study of cytotoxic CD8 clonotypes in ibrutinib-treated CLL (dated by TCRdb to about 2021). Library preparation employed the immunoSEQ multiplex PCR assay. Sourced from immuneACCESS, this table was stored by TCRdb with only in-frame sequences that have V and J called. A share of the clones is absent; for the studies checked, an unresolved V gene accounts for under half, and the remainder has no known explanation. For this sample the table gives about 140,000 clones, of which approximately 80% were detected only once. The top ten clones comprise 25% to 35% of the sample. The sample's time point label is to be understood as: eleven to twelve months on ibrutinib. The material sequenced was PBMCs, taken after 12 months of ibrutinib treatment. Receptor source: a human donor with chronic lymphocytic leukemia.

The chain has TRBV27 and TRBJ2-5; D tentatively fits TRBD1 or TRBD2 (6 bases each). The CDR3 covers 16 residues. Trimming shortened V by 9 bases and J by 2 bases, and 22 bases separated the two germline ends. Germline CDR1 and CDR2: MNHEY and SMNVEV (reference sequence). CDR3 sequence reads: CARLPPRGLKQETQYF. In DNA form, the CDR3 reads TGTGCCAGGCTTCCCCCCAGGGGACTGAAGCAAGAGACCCAGTACTTC.

This clone was seen a handful of times. The chain combines TRBV30 with TRBJ1-2; D is unclear. Trimming removed 0 bases at V and 8 bases at J, with 13 bases between. The CDR3 covers 13 residues. Looked up from germline, CDR1 is GTSNPN and CDR2 is SVGIG (reference sequence). The CDR3 DNA reads TGTGCCTGGAGTGTTGTCTTTTCAGGCGGCTACACCTTC. The encoded protein is CAWSVVFSGGYTF. The complete variable domain, with remaining parts taken from reference TRBV30 and TRBJ1-2, reads SQTIHQWPATLVQPVGSPLSLECTVEGTSNPNLYWYRQAAGRGLQLLFYSVGIGQISSEVPQNLSASRPQDRQFILSSKKLLLSDSGFYLCAWSVVFSGGYTFGSGTRLTVV.

The V and J genes are TRBV10-3 and TRBJ2-3, with TRBD2 matching 13 bases. This CDR3 region has 16 residues. V trimming: 3 bases; J trimming: 5 bases; junction bases outside the gene matches: 5. Germline V gene sequence: CDR1 ENHRY, CDR2 SYGVKD. The CDR3 nucleotides read TGTGCCATCAGTGACGGACTAGCGGGAGAGAGAGATACGCAGTATTTT. It translates to CAISDGLAGERDTQYF.

The chain carries TRBV27 and TRBJ1-1; D uncertain. V was trimmed by 6 bases and J by 0 bases, leaving 14 bases between them. The CDR3 covers 15 residues. Looked up from germline, CDR1 is MNHEY and CDR2 is SMNVEV (reference sequence). The CDR3 is CASRLGLGVNTEAFF. Here the CDR3 DNA reads TGTGCCAGCAGACTTGGTTTGGGAGTGAACACTGAAGCTTTCTTT.

This clone was detected only once. The chain links TRBV10-3 to TRBJ2-1; 7 bases agree with TRBD2. The V and J ends lost 9 bases and 9 bases, in that order; junction bases with no gene match: 11. This CDR3 region has 13 residues. CDR1 ENHRY and CDR2 SYGVKD come from the germline V gene. In nucleotides, the CDR3 is TGTGCCATGGCCAGCGGGGTGTTCGGTGAGCAGTTCTTC. Protein: CAMASGVFGEQFF.

This clone was counted once. J is TRBJ1-5 and V is TRBV13; possibly TRBD1 for D (6 bases). V dropped 0 bases and J dropped 5 bases, with 11 bases sitting between them. CDR1 is PRHDT, CDR2 FYEKMQ, per germline (reference sequence). The length of the CDR3 is 15 residues. The CDR3 nucleotides are TGTGCCAGCAGCTTAGGAAGACAGGATTATCAGCCCCAGCATTTT. The encoded protein is CASSLGRQDYQPQHF.

A single count supports this clone. J is TRBJ2-5 and V is TRBV11-2; tentatively, D is TRBD2 (5 bases). CDR3 size: 15 residues. Trimming left V 1 base short and J 4 bases short, with 13 bases between. The germline V gene encodes CDR1 SGHAT and CDR2 FQNNGV. In nucleotides, the CDR3 is TGTGCCAGCAGCTTAGCATCCCAGCGGACAGAGACCCAGTACTTC. Its protein product is CASSLASQRTETQYF.

The V and J genes are TRBV5-4 and TRBJ1-4; D perhaps matches TRBD1 (5 bases). Trimming cost V 0 bases and J 0 bases, with 9 bases left between them. CDR3 length equals 16 residues. Germline V gene lookup returns CDR1 SGHNT and CDR2 YYREEE (reference sequence). The CDR3 region is CASSLGLGATNEKLFF. DNA for the CDR3: TGTGCCAGCAGCTTGGGGTTGGGGGCAACTAATGAAAAACTGTTTTTT. The variable domain in full, completed from reference TRBV5-4 and TRBJ1-4, reads ETGVTQSPTHLIKTRGQQVTLRCSSQSGHNTVSWYQQALGQGPQFIFQYYREEENGRGNFPPRFSGLQFPNYSSELNVNALELDDSALYLCASSLGLGATNEKLFFGSGTQLSVL.

The chain couples TRBV5-1 to TRBJ2-5, with D tentatively TRBD2 (6 bases). The CDR3 has 16 amino acids. Trimming took off 4 bases at V and 0 bases at J, with 16 bases between the two ends. From germline, CDR1 is SGHRS and CDR2 YFSETQ. CDR3 bases: TGCGCCAGCAGCCCTAAGCTGGGCGGGAACCAAGAGACCCAGTACTTC. Its translation is CASSPKLGGNQETQYF.

This clone was seen more than once but under ten times. The CDR3 DNA follows: TGTGCCAGCTCACCACCGGTATCTTTGGTACAGGCTAACTATGGCTACACCTTC. It is translated as CASSPPVSLVQANYGYTF. V gene TRBV18 combines with J gene TRBJ1-2, with a weak D call TRBD1 (5 bases). The CDR3 is 18 amino acids. V lost 0 bases and J lost 0, with 17 bases in between. CDR1 and CDR2 from the germline V gene are KGHSH and LQKENI.

The gene calls are TRBV18 and TRBJ1-2; 7 bases are a match to TRBD1. After removal of 1 base from V and 1 base from J, the junction contained 6 bases not matched to a gene. The CDR3 is 16 residues long. Germline values: CDR1 KGHSH, CDR2 LQKENI. The CDR3 here is CASSPRPGQNNYGYTF. Here the CDR3 DNA reads TGTGCCAGCTCACCACGCCCGGGACAGAATAACTATGGCTACACCTTC.

V gene TRBV5-1 combines with J gene TRBJ2-1, with D hard to call. Germline CDR1 reads SGHRS; CDR2 reads YFSETQ. The germline V and J ends were trimmed by 4 bases and 6 bases, with 8 bases remaining between them. CDR3 length equals 12 residues. The CDR3 region is CASSPLPNEQFF. CDR3 bases: TGCGCCAGCAGCCCCCTACCCAATGAGCAGTTCTTC.

This clone occurred a few times. The V call is TRBV7-6, the J call TRBJ1-1; unclear D gene. Germline V gene data show CDR1 as SGHVS and CDR2 as FNYEAQ. This CDR3 comprises 13 residues. V was cut by 2 bases and J by 4 bases, with 8 bases left in between. The CDR3 protein is CASSLSVSTEAFF. The CDR3 coding sequence is TGTGCCAGCAGCTTAAGTGTCTCCACTGAAGCTTTCTTT. Filled out from reference TRBV7-6 and TRBJ1-1, the complete variable domain reads GAGVSQSPRYKVTKRGQDVALRCDPISGHVSLYWYRQALGQGPEFLTYFNYEAQQDKSGLPNDRFSAERPEGSISTLTIQRTEQRDSAMYRCASSLSVSTEAFFGQGTRLTVV.

The V call is TRBV15, the J call TRBJ2-7; D possibly corresponds to TRBD2 (6 bases). Germline CDR1 is LNHNV and CDR2 is YYDKDF (reference sequence). The CDR3 contains 18 residues. V gave up 1 base and J gave up 0 bases, with 19 bases separating them. The CDR3 is CATSRVRGAGFLSYEQYF. The CDR3 DNA reads as TGTGCCACCAGCAGAGTCCGAGGGGCGGGGTTCCTCTCCTACGAGCAGTACTTC.

This clone has more than one count but fewer than ten. This chain uses TRBV5-1 with TRBJ2-5; TRBD1 matches 9 bases. The V gene end was trimmed by 4 bases and the J gene end by 4 bases; junction bases not matched to a gene: 8. The CDR3 is made up of 15 amino acids. From germline, CDR1 is SGHRS and CDR2 YFSETQ. The CDR3 is CASSTGQGVRETQYF. In nucleotides, the CDR3 is TGCGCCAGCAGCACGGGACAGGGAGTTCGAGAGACCCAGTACTTC.

This chain joins TRBV28 and TRBJ1-3; maybe TRBD1 (6 bases). Germline V gene sequence: CDR1 MDHEN, CDR2 SYDVKM. V gave up 1 base and J gave up 2 bases, with 9 bases separating them. The CDR3 covers 15 residues. The CDR3 sequence is CASSLSPGAGNTIYF. CDR3 DNA: TGTGCCAGCAGTTTATCGCCAGGGGCTGGAAACACCATATATTTT.

A single count supports this clone. The CDR3 sequence is CASSLLGEPQHF. CDR3 in DNA: TGTGCCAGCAGTCTGCTCGGAGAACCCCAGCATTTT. The chain links TRBV28 to TRBJ1-5; no firm D call. The CDR3 length is 12 residues. Trimming shortened V by 5 bases and J by 10 bases, and 12 bases separated the two germline ends. Germline CDR1 reads MDHEN; CDR2 reads SYDVKM.

The CDR3 nucleotides are TGTGCCTGGACCGTTGGAGACAGGGTCTACACTGAAGCTTTCTTT. Protein product: CAWTVGDRVYTEAFF. This rearrangement joins TRBV30 to TRBJ1-1, with 7 bases fitting TRBD1. V shed 4 bases, J shed 3 bases, and the junction held 11 bases outside the gene matches. Germline values: CDR1 GTSNPN, CDR2 SVGIG (reference sequence). This CDR3 contains 15 residues.

This clone was detected only once. The chain is built from TRBV19 and TRBJ1-1; 8 positions match TRBD1. The germline V gene encodes CDR1 LNHDA and CDR2 SQIVND (reference sequence). The CDR3 is made up of 14 amino acids. V lost 3 bases to trimming and J lost 5 bases; unmatched junction nucleotides: 5. CDR3 sequence: CASSMQGAMTEAFF. Here the CDR3 DNA reads TGTGCCAGTAGTATGCAGGGGGCGATGACTGAAGCTTTCTTT.

V and J are TRBV6-5 and TRBJ1-6; possibly TRBD1 for D (6 bases). With 4 bases removed from V and 8 bases from J, the gap between germline ends came to 18 bases. The CDR3 is 16 amino acids. The germline gives CDR1 MNHEY, CDR2 SVGAGI. This CDR3 reads CASSSSGGRGHSPLHF. The DNA of the CDR3 is TGTGCCAGCAGTTCAAGCGGTGGCAGGGGACATTCACCCCTCCACTTT.

This rearrangement joins TRBV18 to TRBJ2-3; no definite D call. The V gene lost 3 bases and the J gene lost 1 base, with 11 bases spanning the gap. The CDR3 runs 15 residues. CDR1 is KGHSH, CDR2 LQKENI, per germline. The CDR3 bases are TGTGCCAGCTCACCTCGGCGGTCCGGCACAGATACGCAGTATTTT. Protein product: CASSPRRSGTDTQYF. Drawing the rest from reference TRBV18 and TRBJ2-3, the complete variable domain is NAGVMQNPRHLVRRRGQEARLRCSPMKGHSHVYWYRQLPEEGLKFMVYLQKENIIDESGMPKERFSAEFPKEGPSILRIQQVVRGDSAAYFCASSPRRSGTDTQYFGPGTRLTVL.

The V and J genes are TRBV2 and TRBJ2-3; TRBD2 aligns across 7 bases. The CDR3 covers 16 residues. Unmatched junction bases numbered 6, after V lost 2 bases and J lost 1 base. Germline loops: CDR1 SNHLY, CDR2 FYNNEI. CDR3 protein: CASSELAGLGTDTQYF. CDR3 coding DNA: TGTGCCAGCAGTGAATTAGCGGGCTTGGGCACAGATACGCAGTATTTT.

This clone occurred once. V usage is TRBV5-1 and J usage is TRBJ2-7, with TRBD1 matching over 7 bases. Germline V CDR1 and CDR2: SGHRS, YFSETQ. The CDR3 sequence is 15 residues long. V was pared by 2 bases and J by 0 bases, with 5 bases of the junction left unmatched. The CDR3 spells CASSLFRGSSYEQYF. The CDR3 DNA reads as TGCGCCAGCAGCTTATTCAGGGGGTCCTCCTACGAGCAGTACTTC.

The V call is TRBV7-6, the J call TRBJ2-3; no firm D call. The CDR3 consists of 13 residues. The V and J ends lost 3 bases and 2 bases respectively, with 6 bases between them. Per germline, CDR1 SGHVS and CDR2 FNYEAQ. The chain's CDR3 is CASSLIDTDTQYF. As DNA, the CDR3 is TGTGCCAGCAGCTTGATTGACACAGATACGCAGTATTTT. The full variable domain, with the rest looked up from reference TRBV7-6 and TRBJ2-3, is GAGVSQSPRYKVTKRGQDVALRCDPISGHVSLYWYRQALGQGPEFLTYFNYEAQQDKSGLPNDRFSAERPEGSISTLTIQRTEQRDSAMYRCASSLIDTDTQYFGPGTRLTVL.

This clone has a handful of counts. The chain is built from TRBV6-5 and TRBJ1-2; 7 positions match TRBD1. The CDR3 spans 14 residues. Trimming took 5 bases from V and 4 from J; bases not matched to a gene: 7. The germline CDR1 and CDR2 sequences are MNHEY and SVGAGI. The CDR3 nucleotides are TGTGCCAGCAGTCCGACAGGGTATAGCTATGGCTACACCTTC. Translation: CASSPTGYSYGYTF.

The chain has TRBV6-1 and TRBJ2-7, with TRBD1 matching over 7 bases. Germline values: CDR1 MNHNS, CDR2 SASEGT. The CDR3 consists of 12 residues. J was trimmed by 1 base and V by 8 bases; bases with no gene match: 2. CDR3 sequence (DNA): TGTGCCAGCGACAGGGAATCCTACGAGCAGTACTTC. Amino acid sequence: CASDRESYEQYF.

The V gene is TRBV20-1, the J gene TRBJ2-5; possible D gene TRBD1, 6 bases. Deletions cut 6 bases from V and 4 bases from J, with 9 bases between. The germline V gene has CDR1 DFQATT and CDR2 SNEGSKA (reference sequence). The CDR3 spans 11 residues. The CDR3, as DNA: TGCAGTGCCGCAGGGGTAGAGACCCAGTACTTC. Translating gives CSAAGVETQYF.

Details on this clone: Its ends do not fully match the called genes, so a read error is possible. This chain links TRBV7-7 with TRBJ1-1, with D unclear. The germline V gene has CDR1 SSHAT and CDR2 FNYEAQ (reference sequence). The CDR3 contains 13 residues. The CDR3 spells CASSLQFNTEAFF. CDR3 DNA: TGTGCTAGCAGCTTACAGTTTAACACTGAAGCTTTCTTT.

This clone showed up just a few times. The V call is TRBV5-5, the J call TRBJ1-2, with D unclear. The germline CDR1 and CDR2 sequences are SGHKS and YYEKEE (reference sequence). Trimming left V 5 bases short and J 2 bases short, with 16 bases between. The CDR3 sequence is 15 residues long. The CDR3 reads CASSRDTASNYGYTF. The CDR3, as DNA: TGTGCCAGCAGTAGGGATACGGCCTCGAACTATGGCTACACCTTC.

The rearrangement links TRBV14 to TRBJ2-2; TRBD2 matches at 12 bases. V was pared by 1 base and J by 5 bases, with 8 bases of the junction left unmatched. The CDR3 loop spans 18 amino acids. Germline V gene sequence: CDR1 SGHDN, CDR2 FVKESK. The CDR3 sequence: CASSQGLAGAGGTGELFF. DNA of the CDR3: TGTGCCAGCAGCCAAGGACTAGCGGGAGCAGGTGGGACCGGGGAGCTGTTTTTT. Full variable domain (rest looked up from reference TRBV14 and TRBJ2-2): EAGVTQFPSHSVIEKGQTVTLRCDPISGHDNLYWYRRVMGKEIKFLLHFVKESKQDESGMPNNRFLAERTGGTYSTLKVQPAELEDSGVYFCASSQGLAGAGGTGELFFGEGSRLTVL.

J is TRBJ2-1 and V is TRBV18; 8 nucleotides agree with TRBD1. Germline V CDR1 and CDR2: KGHSH, LQKENI. V lost 3 bases, J lost 2 bases, and 3 bases stayed unmatched. The CDR3 loop spans 15 amino acids. CDR3 sequence reads: CASSPDRETYNEQFF. CDR3 nucleotide sequence: TGTGCCAGCTCACCGGACAGGGAAACCTACAATGAGCAGTTCTTC.

The rearrangement uses TRBV6-1 and TRBJ1-4, with D possibly being TRBD1 (6 bases). V gave up 6 bases and J gave up 7 bases, with 15 bases separating them. CDR1 and CDR2 from the germline V gene are MNHNS and SASEGT. The CDR3 is 14 amino acids. The CDR3 protein is CASRPWGAAEKLFF. CDR3 in DNA: TGTGCCAGCAGACCATGGGGGGCGGCTGAAAAACTGTTTTTT.